What follows describes a single T cell receptor beta chain. These data belong to a study of T cell changes during pregnancy in multiple sclerosis. TCRdb's table, derived via immunoSEQ multiplex PCR, lists solely in-frame clones and lacks some. This sample has about 44,000 clones, with around 89% found just once. CDR3 length: 15 amino acids. CDR1 and CDR2 from the germline V gene are MNHEY and SVGAGI. The junction had 2 bases not matched to a gene; V was cut back by 2 bases and J by 3 bases. Here the sequenced sample was CD4+ T cells from peripheral blood mononuclear cells, taken after pregnancy. This chain uses TRBV6-5 with TRBJ2-3, with TRBD1 matching over 10 bases. The origin of this receptor is a female donor with multiple sclerosis, enrolled in a pregnancy study. For the CDR3, the DNA is TGTGCCAGCAGTTACCCGGGACAGGGGACAGATACGCAGTATTTT. Its translation: CASSYPGQGTDTQYF.